Listed below are T cell receptor beta chains from one sample, sequenced in a study of tumor-infiltrating lymphocytes in primary liver carcinoma. Via MiXCR, TCRdb re-called the multiplex PCR reads, giving one row per CDR3 protein. The sample gives about 100,000 distinct CDR3 sequences, roughly 69% of which show up once; 9.5% is in the top ten. The sample comprised liver tumor tissue from sampling region 5. All receptors come from a woman between 55 and 75 years old with primary liver carcinoma and hepatitis B virus infection. CDR3s include the opening cysteine and the closing phenylalanine or tryptophan. D genes are given only for firm matches. The listing skips clone size in some rows; elsewhere it reads once, few, many or a size class.

>NA|TRBJ2-3|16|NA|TRBV11-2
CASSQALVVRSDTQYF
TGTGCCAGCAGCCAGGCCCTAGTGGTGAGATCAGATACGCAGTATTTT
>NA|TRBJ2-1|16|NA|TRBV7-3
CASSSPLGIERNEQFF
TGTGCCAGCAGCAGTCCCCTAGGTATCGAAAGAAATGAGCAGTTCTTC
>NA|TRBJ1-5|14|NA|TRBV6-2/TRBV6-3
CASNVQGINQPQHF
TGTGCCAGCAACGTCCAGGGGATTAATCAGCCCCAACATTTT
>NA|TRBJ1-6|15|NA|TRBV11-2
CAGSNRRRDQGPLHF
TGTGCCGGCAGCAATAGGAGGAGGGACCAGGGGCCCCTCCACTTT
>NA|TRBJ2-7|13|many|TRBV12-3/TRBV12-4
CASMLRGSYEQYF
TGTGCCAGCATGTTACGGGGCTCCTACGAGCAGTACTTC
>TRBD2|TRBJ2-5|15|NA|TRBV10-1
CASSESTSGYNEQYF
TGCGCCAGCAGTGAGTCGACTAGCGGGTACAATGAGCAATACTTC
>TRBD1|TRBJ2-7|16|NA|TRBV20-1
CSATAPDRGNTYEQYF
TGCAGTGCTACGGCCCCTGACAGGGGGAATACCTACGAGCAGTACTTC
>NA|TRBJ2-1|13|NA|TRBV18
CASSGDRNNEQFF
TGTGCCAGCTCAGGCGACAGGAACAATGAGCAGTTCTTC
>NA|TRBJ2-3|16|NA|TRBV24-1
CATSDTIGFSTDTQYF
TGTGCCACCAGTGATACTATAGGGTTTAGCACAGATACGCAGTATTTT
>TRBD1|TRBJ1-2|15|few|TRBV28
CASSLPGQIFYGYTF
TGTGCCAGCAGTTTACCGGGACAGATTTTCTATGGCTACACCTTC
>NA|TRBJ1-1|15|NA|TRBV11-3
CTSSPPRGLNTEAFF
TGCACCAGCAGTCCCCCACGGGGCTTGAACACTGAAGCTTTCTTT
>NA|TRBJ2-5|16|once|TRBV6-2/TRBV6-3
CASSYRSRRAGEAQYF
TGTGCCAGCAGTTACAGGAGCAGGAGGGCCGGAGAGGCCCAGTACTTC